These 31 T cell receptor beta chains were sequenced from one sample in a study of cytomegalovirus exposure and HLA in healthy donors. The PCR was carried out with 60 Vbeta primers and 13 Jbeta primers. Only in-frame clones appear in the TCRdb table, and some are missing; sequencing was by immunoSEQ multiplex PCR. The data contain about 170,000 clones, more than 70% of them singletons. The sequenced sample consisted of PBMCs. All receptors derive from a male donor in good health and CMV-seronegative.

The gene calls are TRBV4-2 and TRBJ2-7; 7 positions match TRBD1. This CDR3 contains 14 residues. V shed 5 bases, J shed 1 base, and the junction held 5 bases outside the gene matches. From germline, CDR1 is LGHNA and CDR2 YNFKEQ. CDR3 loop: CASSDRDRSYEQYF. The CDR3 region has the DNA TGTGCCAGCAGCGACCGGGACAGATCCTACGAGCAGTACTTC.

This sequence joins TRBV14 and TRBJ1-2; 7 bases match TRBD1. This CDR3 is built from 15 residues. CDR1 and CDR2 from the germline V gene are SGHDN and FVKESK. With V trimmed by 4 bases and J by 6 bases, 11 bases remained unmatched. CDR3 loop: CASSPRQGVFDGYTF. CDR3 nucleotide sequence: TGTGCCAGCAGCCCGAGACAGGGAGTGTTCGATGGCTACACCTTC. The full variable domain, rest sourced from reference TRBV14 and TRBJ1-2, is EAGVTQFPSHSVIEKGQTVTLRCDPISGHDNLYWYRRVMGKEIKFLLHFVKESKQDESGMPNNRFLAERTGGTYSTLKVQPAELEDSGVYFCASSPRQGVFDGYTFGSGTRLTVV.

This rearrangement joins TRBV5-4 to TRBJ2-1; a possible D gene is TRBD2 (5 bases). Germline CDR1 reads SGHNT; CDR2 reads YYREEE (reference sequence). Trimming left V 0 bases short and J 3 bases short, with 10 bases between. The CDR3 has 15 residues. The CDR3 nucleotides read TGTGCCAGCAGCTTGGTGGCTAGCCTCTACAATGAGCAGTTCTTC. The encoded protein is CASSLVASLYNEQFF.

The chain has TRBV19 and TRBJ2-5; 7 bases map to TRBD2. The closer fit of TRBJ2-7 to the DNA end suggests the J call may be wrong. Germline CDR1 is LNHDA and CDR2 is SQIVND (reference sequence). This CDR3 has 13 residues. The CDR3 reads CASNLRGSVEQYF. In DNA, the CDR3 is TGTGCCAGTAACTTGCGGGGGTCGGTCGAGCAGTACTTC.

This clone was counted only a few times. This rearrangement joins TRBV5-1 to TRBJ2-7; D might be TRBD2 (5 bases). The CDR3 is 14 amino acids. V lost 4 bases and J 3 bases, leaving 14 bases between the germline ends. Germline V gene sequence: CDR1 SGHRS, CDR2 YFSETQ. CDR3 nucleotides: TGCGCCAGCAGCCAAGGTCTGGCGGGCTACGAGCAGTACTTC. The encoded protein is CASSQGLAGYEQYF.

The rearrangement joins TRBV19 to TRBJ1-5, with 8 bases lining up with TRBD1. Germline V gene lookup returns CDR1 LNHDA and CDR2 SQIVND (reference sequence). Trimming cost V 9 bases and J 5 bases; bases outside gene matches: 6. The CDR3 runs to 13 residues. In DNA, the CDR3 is TGTGCCAGCCAGGACAGGGTTGATCAGCCCCAGCATTTT. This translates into CASQDRVDQPQHF.

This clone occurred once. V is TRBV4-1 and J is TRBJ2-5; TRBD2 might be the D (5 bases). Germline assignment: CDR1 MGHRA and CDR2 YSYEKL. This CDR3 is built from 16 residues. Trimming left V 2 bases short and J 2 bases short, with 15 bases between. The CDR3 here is CASSQTVGNGQETQYF. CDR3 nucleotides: TGCGCCAGCAGCCAAACCGTCGGGAACGGGCAAGAGACCCAGTACTTC.

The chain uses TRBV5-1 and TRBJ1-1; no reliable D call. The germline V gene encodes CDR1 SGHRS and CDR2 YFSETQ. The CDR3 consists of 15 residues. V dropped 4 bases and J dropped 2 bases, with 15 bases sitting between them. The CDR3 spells CASSPEAQPNTEAFF. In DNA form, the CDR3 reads TGCGCCAGCAGCCCGGAAGCACAGCCTAACACTGAAGCTTTCTTT.

CDR3 nucleotide sequence: TGCAGCGTTGAAAGGGGGACCGGAAACACCATATATTTT. Translating it yields CSVERGTGNTIYF. V gene TRBV29-1 combines with J gene TRBJ1-3; a possible D gene is TRBD1 (6 bases). This CDR3 contains 13 residues. Between the trimmed V and J ends, which lost 2 bases and 4 bases, there was a span of 9 bases. CDR1 and CDR2 (germline): SQVTM, ANQGSEA.

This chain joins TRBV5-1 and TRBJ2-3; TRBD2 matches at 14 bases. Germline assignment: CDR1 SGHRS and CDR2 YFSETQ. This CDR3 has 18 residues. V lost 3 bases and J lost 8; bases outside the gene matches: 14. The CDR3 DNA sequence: TGCGCCAGCAGCTCAGGACTAGCGGGGGGTACACTCGGGTTTACGCAGTATTTT. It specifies CASSSGLAGGTLGFTQYF.

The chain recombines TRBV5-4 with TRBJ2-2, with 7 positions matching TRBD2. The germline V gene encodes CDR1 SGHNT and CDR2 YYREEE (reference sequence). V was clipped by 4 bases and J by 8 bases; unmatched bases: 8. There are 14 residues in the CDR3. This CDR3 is CASSMAGTTGELFF. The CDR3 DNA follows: TGTGCCAGCAGCATGGCCGGGACTACAGGGGAGCTGTTTTTT. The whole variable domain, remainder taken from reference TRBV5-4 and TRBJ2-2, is ETGVTQSPTHLIKTRGQQVTLRCSSQSGHNTVSWYQQALGQGPQFIFQYYREEENGRGNFPPRFSGLQFPNYSSELNVNALELDDSALYLCASSMAGTTGELFFGEGSRLTVL.

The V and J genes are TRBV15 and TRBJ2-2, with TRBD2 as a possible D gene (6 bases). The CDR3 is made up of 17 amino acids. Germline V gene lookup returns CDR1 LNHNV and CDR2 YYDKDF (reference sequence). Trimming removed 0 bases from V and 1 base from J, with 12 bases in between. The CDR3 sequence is CATSRDRGSGNTGELFF. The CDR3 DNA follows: TGTGCCACCAGCAGAGATCGGGGTAGCGGGAACACCGGGGAGCTGTTTTTT. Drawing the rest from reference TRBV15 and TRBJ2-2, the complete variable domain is DAMVIQNPRYQVTQFGKPVTLSCSQTLNHNVMYWYQQKSSQAPKLLFHYYDKDFNNEADTPDNFQSRRPNTSFCFLDIRSPGLGDTAMYLCATSRDRGSGNTGELFFGEGSRLTVL.

CDR3 sequence (DNA): TGTGCCAGTATCGAGGTTGCAGGGTCGTTTCGTGTGGGCACTGAAGCTTTCTTT. It codes for CASIEVAGSFRVGTEAFF. This chain links TRBV19 with TRBJ1-1, with D maybe TRBD1 (5 bases). Germline V gene sequence: CDR1 LNHDA, CDR2 SQIVND (reference sequence). The CDR3 loop spans 18 amino acids. V was trimmed by 7 bases and J by 4 bases, leaving 28 bases between them.

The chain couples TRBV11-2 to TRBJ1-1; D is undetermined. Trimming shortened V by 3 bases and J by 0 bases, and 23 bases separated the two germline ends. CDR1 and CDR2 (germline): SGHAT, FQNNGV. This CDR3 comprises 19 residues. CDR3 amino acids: CASSLIRPRHGSVNTEAFF. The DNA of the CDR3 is TGTGCCAGCAGCTTGATAAGGCCCAGGCACGGATCGGTGAACACTGAAGCTTTCTTT.

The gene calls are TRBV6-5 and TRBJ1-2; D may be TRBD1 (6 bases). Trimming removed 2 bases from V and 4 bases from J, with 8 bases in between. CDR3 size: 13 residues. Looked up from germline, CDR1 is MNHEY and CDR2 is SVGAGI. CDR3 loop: CASSYIGGYGYTF. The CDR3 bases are TGTGCCAGCAGTTACATAGGGGGCTATGGCTACACCTTC.

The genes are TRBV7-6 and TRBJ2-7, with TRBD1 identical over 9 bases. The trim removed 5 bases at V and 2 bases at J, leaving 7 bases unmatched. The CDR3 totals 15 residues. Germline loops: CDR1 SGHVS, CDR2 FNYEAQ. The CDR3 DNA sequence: TGTGCCAGCAGCCCTAGGACAGGGGTCCCCTACGAGCAGTACTTC. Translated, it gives CASSPRTGVPYEQYF.

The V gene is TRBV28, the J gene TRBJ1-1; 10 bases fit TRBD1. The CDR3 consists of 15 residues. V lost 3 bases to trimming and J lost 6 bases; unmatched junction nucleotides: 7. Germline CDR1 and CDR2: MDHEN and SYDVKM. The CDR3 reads CASSLTGGAGPEAFF. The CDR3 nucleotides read TGTGCCAGCAGTTTGACAGGGGGCGCGGGTCCTGAAGCTTTCTTT.

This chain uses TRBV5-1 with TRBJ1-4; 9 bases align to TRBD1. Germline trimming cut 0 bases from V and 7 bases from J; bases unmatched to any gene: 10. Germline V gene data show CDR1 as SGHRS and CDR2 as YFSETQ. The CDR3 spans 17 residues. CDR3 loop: CASSLVSSGQGPEKLFF. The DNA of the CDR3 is TGCGCCAGCAGCTTGGTCAGTTCGGGACAGGGTCCTGAAAAACTGTTTTTT.

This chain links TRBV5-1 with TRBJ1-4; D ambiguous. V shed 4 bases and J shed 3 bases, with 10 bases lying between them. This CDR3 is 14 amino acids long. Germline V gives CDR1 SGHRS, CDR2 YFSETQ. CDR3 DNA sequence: TGCGCCAGCAGCACCGGGAGGCCTAATGAAAAACTGTTTTTT. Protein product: CASSTGRPNEKLFF.

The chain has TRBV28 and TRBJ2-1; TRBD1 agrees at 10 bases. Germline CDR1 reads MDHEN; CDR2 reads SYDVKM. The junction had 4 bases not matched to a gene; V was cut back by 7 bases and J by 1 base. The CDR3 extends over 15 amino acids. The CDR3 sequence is CASTPGQGSYNEQFF. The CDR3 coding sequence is TGTGCCAGCACCCCGGGACAGGGGTCCTACAATGAGCAGTTCTTC.

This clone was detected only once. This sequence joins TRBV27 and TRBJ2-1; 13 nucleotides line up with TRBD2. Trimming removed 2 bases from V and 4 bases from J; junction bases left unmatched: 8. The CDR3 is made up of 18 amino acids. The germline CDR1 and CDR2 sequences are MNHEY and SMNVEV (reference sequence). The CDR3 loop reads CASSLRTSGGQPYNEQFF. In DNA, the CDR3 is TGTGCCAGCAGTTTACGGACTAGCGGGGGCCAACCTTACAATGAGCAGTTCTTC.

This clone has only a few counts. This CDR3 reads CASSLRAGGTGEAFF. In DNA, the CDR3 is TGTGCCAGCAGCTTGCGAGCAGGGGGGACGGGTGAAGCTTTCTTT. The rearrangement links TRBV5-6 to TRBJ1-1, with 7 bases identical to TRBD1. This CDR3 region has 15 residues. Germline-derived CDR1 and CDR2 are SGHDT and YYEEEE. The ends lost 1 base at V and 7 bases at J; junction bases unmatched: 10.

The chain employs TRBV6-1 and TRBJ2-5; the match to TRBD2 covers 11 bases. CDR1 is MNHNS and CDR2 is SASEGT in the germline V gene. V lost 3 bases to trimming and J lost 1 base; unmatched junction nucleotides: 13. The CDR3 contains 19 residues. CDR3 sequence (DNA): TGTGCCAGCAGTGAGAGACTTGGGCTAGCGGGGGGAATCCAAGAGACCCAGTACTTC. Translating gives CASSERLGLAGGIQETQYF.

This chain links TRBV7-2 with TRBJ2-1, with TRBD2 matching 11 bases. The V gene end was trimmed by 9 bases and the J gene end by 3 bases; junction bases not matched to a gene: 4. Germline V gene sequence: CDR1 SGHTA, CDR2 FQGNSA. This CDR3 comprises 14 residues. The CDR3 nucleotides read TGTGCCAGAAGGCTAGCGGGGGGCTACAATGAGCAGTTCTTC. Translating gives CARRLAGGYNEQFF.

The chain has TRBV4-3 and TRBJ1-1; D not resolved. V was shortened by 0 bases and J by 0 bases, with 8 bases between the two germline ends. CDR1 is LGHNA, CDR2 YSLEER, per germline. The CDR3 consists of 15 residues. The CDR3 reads CASSQEARVNTEAFF. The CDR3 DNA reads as TGCGCCAGCAGCCAAGAGGCCCGGGTGAACACTGAAGCTTTCTTT.

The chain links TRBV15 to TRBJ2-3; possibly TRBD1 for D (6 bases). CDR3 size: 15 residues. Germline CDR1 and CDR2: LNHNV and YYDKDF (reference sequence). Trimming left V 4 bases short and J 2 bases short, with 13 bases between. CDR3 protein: CATSNRDTVTDTQYF. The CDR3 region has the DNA TGTGCCACCAGCAACCGGGACACGGTCACAGATACGCAGTATTTT.

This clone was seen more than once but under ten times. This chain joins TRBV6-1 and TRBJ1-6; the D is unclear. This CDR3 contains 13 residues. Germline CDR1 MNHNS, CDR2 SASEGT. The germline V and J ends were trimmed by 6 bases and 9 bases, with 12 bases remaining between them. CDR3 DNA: TGTGCCAGCAGACGTCGTTCGAGTTCACCCCTCCACTTT. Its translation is CASRRRSSSPLHF.

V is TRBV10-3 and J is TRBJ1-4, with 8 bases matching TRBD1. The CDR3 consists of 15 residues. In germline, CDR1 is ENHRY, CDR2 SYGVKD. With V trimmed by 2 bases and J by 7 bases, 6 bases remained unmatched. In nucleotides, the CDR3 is TGTGCCATCAGTGAGGCGTCAGGGGGCGGTGAAAAACTGTTTTTT. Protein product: CAISEASGGGEKLFF.

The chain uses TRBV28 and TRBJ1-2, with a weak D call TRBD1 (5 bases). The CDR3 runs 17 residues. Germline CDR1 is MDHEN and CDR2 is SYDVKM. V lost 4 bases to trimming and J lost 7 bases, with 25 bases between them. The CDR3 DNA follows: TGTGCCAGCAGTTCCCTCACCTCCGGGACGGGGGGTAGTGGCTACACCTTC. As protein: CASSSLTSGTGGSGYTF.

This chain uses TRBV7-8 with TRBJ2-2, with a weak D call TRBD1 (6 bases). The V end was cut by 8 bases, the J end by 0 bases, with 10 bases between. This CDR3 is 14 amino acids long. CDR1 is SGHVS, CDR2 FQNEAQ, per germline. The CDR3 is CASGHRANTGELFF. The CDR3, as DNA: TGTGCCAGCGGTCACAGGGCGAACACCGGGGAGCTGTTTTTT.

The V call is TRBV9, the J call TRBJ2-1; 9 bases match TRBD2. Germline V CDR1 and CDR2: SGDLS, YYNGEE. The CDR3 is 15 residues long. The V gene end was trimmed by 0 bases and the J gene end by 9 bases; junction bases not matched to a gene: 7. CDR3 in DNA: TGTGCCAGCAGCGTAGCGGCGGGAGGGGTCGGTGAGCAGTTCTTC. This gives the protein CASSVAAGGVGEQFF. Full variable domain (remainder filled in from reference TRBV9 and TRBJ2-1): DSGVTQTPKHLITATGQRVTLRCSPRSGDLSVYWYQQSLDQGLQFLIQYYNGEERAKGNILERFSAQQFPDLHSELNLSSLELGDSALYFCASSVAAGGVGEQFFGPGTRLTVL.